Included here is one T cell receptor (beta chain) sequence, with context. What it binds is not known. Trimming shortened V by 6 bases and J by 4 bases, and 16 bases separated the two germline ends. The germline V gene has CDR1 MNHEY and CDR2 SMNVEV (reference sequence). The CDR3 has 15 amino acids. The time point here: healthy volunteer bleed at 2 weeks. Unseparated into fractions, whole blood served as the source from which total RNA was extracted. The study's library attached unique molecular identifiers to single cDNA molecules. Original processing methods: TCRs per sample had a median of around 98,000 and ranged from about 23,224 to 700,000. Each CDR3 protein is one row after TCRdb ran MiXCR on the RACE reads. The V and J calls follow TCRdb's processing rather than the paper's. Here the sample spans some 93,000 distinct CDR3 sequences, around 8.8% being singletons. The data originate from a study of human T cells and chemical hapten exposure. Study-level background: Across samples, TCR yields varied, mostly owing to small differences in pooled library volumes.

Overall study results and limits: No alteration of TCRs above 1 in 1000 frequency was seen with DPC sensitization.

The genes are TRBV27 and TRBJ1-5, with D perhaps TRBD1 (6 bases). The clonotype comes from a female donor in good health. Some clones in this sample may be carry-over from other donors' samples. Sequencing was carried out using whole blood. This chain's CDR3 is CASRYGQSPNQPQHF. The CDR3 DNA follows: TGTGCCAGCAGGTACGGACAGAGTCCAAATCAGCCCCAGCATTTT.